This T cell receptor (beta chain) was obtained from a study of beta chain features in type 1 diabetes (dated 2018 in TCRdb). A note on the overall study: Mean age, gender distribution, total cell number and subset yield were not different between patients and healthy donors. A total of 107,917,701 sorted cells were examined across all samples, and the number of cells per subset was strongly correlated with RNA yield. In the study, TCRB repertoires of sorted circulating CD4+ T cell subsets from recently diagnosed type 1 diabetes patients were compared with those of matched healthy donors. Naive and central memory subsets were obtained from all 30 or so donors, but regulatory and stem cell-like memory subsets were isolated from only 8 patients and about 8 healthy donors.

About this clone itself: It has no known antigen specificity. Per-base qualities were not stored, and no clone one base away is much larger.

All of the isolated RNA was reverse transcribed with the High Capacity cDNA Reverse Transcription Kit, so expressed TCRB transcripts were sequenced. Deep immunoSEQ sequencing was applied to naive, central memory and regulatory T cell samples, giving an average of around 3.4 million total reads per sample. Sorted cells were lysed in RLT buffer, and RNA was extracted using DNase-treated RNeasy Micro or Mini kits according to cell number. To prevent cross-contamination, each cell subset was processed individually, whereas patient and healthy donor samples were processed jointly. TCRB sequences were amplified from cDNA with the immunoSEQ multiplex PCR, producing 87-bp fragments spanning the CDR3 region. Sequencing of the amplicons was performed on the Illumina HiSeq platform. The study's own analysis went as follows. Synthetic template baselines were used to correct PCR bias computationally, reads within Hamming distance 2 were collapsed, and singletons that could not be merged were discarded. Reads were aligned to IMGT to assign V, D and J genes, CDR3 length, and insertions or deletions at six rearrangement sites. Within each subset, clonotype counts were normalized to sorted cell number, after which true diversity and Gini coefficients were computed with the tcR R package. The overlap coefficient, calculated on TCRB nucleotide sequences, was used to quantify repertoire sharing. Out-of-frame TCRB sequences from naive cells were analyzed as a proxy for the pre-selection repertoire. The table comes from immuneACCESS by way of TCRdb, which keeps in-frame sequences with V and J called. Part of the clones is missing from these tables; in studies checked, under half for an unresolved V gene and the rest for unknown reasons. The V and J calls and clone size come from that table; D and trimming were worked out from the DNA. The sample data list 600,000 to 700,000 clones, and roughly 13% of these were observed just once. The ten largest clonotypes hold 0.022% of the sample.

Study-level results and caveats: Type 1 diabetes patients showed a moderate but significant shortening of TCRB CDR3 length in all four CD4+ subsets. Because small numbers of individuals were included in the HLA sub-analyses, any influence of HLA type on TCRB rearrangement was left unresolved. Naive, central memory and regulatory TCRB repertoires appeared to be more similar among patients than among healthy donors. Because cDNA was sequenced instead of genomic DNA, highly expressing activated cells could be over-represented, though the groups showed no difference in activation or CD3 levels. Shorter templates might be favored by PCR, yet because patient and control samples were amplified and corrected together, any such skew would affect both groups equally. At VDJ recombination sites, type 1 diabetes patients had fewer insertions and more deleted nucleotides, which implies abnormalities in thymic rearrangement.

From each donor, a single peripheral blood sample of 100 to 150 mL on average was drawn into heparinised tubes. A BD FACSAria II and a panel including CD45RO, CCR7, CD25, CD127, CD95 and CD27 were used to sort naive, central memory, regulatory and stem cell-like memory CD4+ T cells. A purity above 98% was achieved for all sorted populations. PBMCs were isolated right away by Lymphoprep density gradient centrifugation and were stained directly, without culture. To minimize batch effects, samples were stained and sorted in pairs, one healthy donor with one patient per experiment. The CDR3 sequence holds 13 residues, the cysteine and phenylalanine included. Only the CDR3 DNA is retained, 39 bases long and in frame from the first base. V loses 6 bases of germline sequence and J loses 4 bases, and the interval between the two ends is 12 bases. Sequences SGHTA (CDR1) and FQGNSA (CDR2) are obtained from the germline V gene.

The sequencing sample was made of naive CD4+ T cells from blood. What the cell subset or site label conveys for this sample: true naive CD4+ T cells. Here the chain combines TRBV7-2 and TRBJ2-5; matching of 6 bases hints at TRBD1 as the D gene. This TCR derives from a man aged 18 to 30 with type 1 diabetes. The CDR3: CASRAGVGETQYF. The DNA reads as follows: TGTGCCAGCAGAGCAGGGGTGGGAGAGACCCAGTACTTC. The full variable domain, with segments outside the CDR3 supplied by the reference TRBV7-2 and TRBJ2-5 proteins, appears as GAGVSQSPSNKVTEKGKDVELRCDPISGHTALYWYRQSLGQGLEFLIYFQGNSAPDKSGLPSDRFSAERTGGSVSTLTIQRTQQEDSAVYLCASRAGVGETQYFGPGTRLLVL.